A selection of T cell receptor beta chains follows, all from one sample in a study of blood T cell repertoires in COVID-19. Repertoires were generated with immunoSEQ multiplex PCR, while TCRdb's copy carries only in-frame clones and drops some. This sample has around 140,000 clones, with about four fifths found just once. Input material: peripheral blood. These receptor sequences come from a man between 65 and 85 years old who had recovered from COVID-19. CDR3s include the opening cysteine and the closing phenylalanine or tryptophan. The order of the fields is D gene, clone size, J gene, V gene, CDR3 DNA, CDR3 protein. A D gene is named only where the DNA matches it firmly. The size of a clone is reported for some rows only, either as once, few or many, or as a class for expanded clones.

D: -; size: few; J: TRBJ1-1; V: TRBV7-9; DNA: TGTGCCAGCAAGACACAGGGCTTTGACACTGAAGCTTTCTTT; CDR3: CASKTQGFDTEAFF
D: -; size: -; J: TRBJ1-6; V: TRBV11-2; DNA: TGTGCCAGCAGTCGGTTGAGCTCCTATAATTCACCCCTCCACTTT; CDR3: CASSRLSSYNSPLHF
D: TRBD2; size: -; J: TRBJ2-2; V: TRBV27; DNA: TGTGCCAGCAGCGCCCTGACTAGCGCGAAGCCAGACACCGGGGAGCTGTTTTTT; CDR3: CASSALTSAKPDTGELFF
D: TRBD1; size: -; J: TRBJ2-7; V: TRBV7-2; DNA: TGTGCCAGCAGCTCGACAGGGGCCTACGAGCAGTACTTC; CDR3: CASSSTGAYEQYF
D: -; size: large; J: TRBJ2-3; V: TRBV4-1; DNA: TGCGCCAGCAGCCAGCCCCCGAGGGCGCAGTATTTT; CDR3: CASSQPPRAQYF
D: -; size: -; J: TRBJ1-2; V: TRBV30; DNA: TGTGCCTGGAGTGAAGCGGAACGCTCCTATGGCTACACCTTC; CDR3: CAWSEAERSYGYTF
D: -; size: -; J: TRBJ2-2; V: TRBV6-6; DNA: TGTGCCAGCAGTTACTCTCCTCCTGACAGGTCCGGGGAGCTGTTTTTT; CDR3: CASSYSPPDRSGELFF
D: -; size: -; J: TRBJ2-6; V: TRBV5-1; DNA: TGCGCCAGCAGGGAGGGTTACAGAGACTCTGGGGCCAACGTCCTGACTTTC; CDR3: CASREGYRDSGANVLTF
D: -; size: -; J: TRBJ2-2; V: TRBV6-5; DNA: TGTGCCAGCAGTTACTGGGCGGACAGCCCTACCGGGGAGCTGTTTTTT; CDR3: CASSYWADSPTGELFF
D: TRBD1; size: once; J: TRBJ2-7; V: TRBV27; DNA: TGTGCCAGCAGTCTGAAACCCGGGACAGGGGGGAACCGGTATAGGCAGTACTTC; CDR3: CASSLKPGTGGNRYRQYF
D: -; size: -; J: TRBJ1-5; V: TRBV9; DNA: TGTGCCAGCAGCAACGGGGGTGGCAATCAGCCCCAGCATTTT; CDR3: CASSNGGGNQPQHF
D: TRBD1; size: -; J: TRBJ1-2; V: TRBV6-5; DNA: TGTGCCAGCAGCCACAAAACAGGGGATGGCTACACCTTC; CDR3: CASSHKTGDGYTF
D: TRBD1; size: -; J: TRBJ2-7; V: TRBV3-1/TRBV3-2; DNA: TGTGCCAGCAGCCAAGGGGGACAGGGACGTGGCGAGCAGTACTTC; CDR3: CASSQGGQGRGEQYF
D: TRBD2; size: -; J: TRBJ2-1; V: TRBV11-3; DNA: TGTGCCAGCAGCCATGGACTAGGCCTAAAATACAATGAGCAGTTCTTC; CDR3: CASSHGLGLKYNEQFF
D: -; size: -; J: TRBJ2-3; V: TRBV15; DNA: TGTGCCACCAGCAGAGGGCCGGGGGATACGCAGTATTTT; CDR3: CATSRGPGDTQYF
D: -; size: -; J: TRBJ2-4; V: TRBV11-2; DNA: TGTGCCAGCAGCGACGGGAGCGTGCACATTCAGTACTTC; CDR3: CASSDGSVHIQYF
D: -; size: -; J: TRBJ1-4; V: TRBV6-5; DNA: TGTGCCAGCTGGAACGGTATCGGGGGAAAACTGTTTTTT; CDR3: CASWNGIGGKLFF
D: -; size: -; J: TRBJ1-2; V: TRBV7-9; DNA: TGTGCCAGCAGCCTAGGAGACGACAGGCTCTATGGCTACACCTTC; CDR3: CASSLGDDRLYGYTF
D: -; size: few; J: TRBJ2-3; V: TRBV3-1/TRBV3-2; DNA: TGTGCCAGCAGCCCCACCGGCGAGGGAGACCTCACAGATACGCAGTATTTT; CDR3: CASSPTGEGDLTDTQYF
D: TRBD2; size: -; J: TRBJ2-2; V: TRBV24-1; DNA: TGTGCCACCAGTGGTACTAGCGGGGGGACTACTTCAACCGGGGAGCTGTTTTTT; CDR3: CATSGTSGGTTSTGELFF
D: TRBD1; size: -; J: TRBJ1-5; V: TRBV5-1; DNA: TGCGCCAGCAGCTGGGACAGGGGTCAGCCCCAGCATTTT; CDR3: CASSWDRGQPQHF
D: TRBD1; size: -; J: TRBJ2-7; V: TRBV15; DNA: TGTGCCACCAGTCCTGAACCGGGACAGGGGGCTTGGGAGCAGTACTTC; CDR3: CATSPEPGQGAWEQYF
D: TRBD2; size: -; J: TRBJ2-7; V: TRBV19; DNA: TGTGCCAGTAGTATAGTCTTTAGCGGGAGTTTGACCTACGAGCAGTACTTC; CDR3: CASSIVFSGSLTYEQYF
D: TRBD1; size: -; J: TRBJ2-7; V: TRBV7-2; DNA: TGTGCCAGCAGCTCCTCTCCCGGGACAGGGATTTTCGAGCAGTACTTC; CDR3: CASSSSPGTGIFEQYF
D: -; size: -; J: TRBJ2-3; V: TRBV10-3; DNA: TGTGCCATCAGTGAGTCGGGGCGTACGCAGTATTTT; CDR3: CAISESGRTQYF
D: TRBD1; size: -; J: TRBJ1-1; V: TRBV30; DNA: TGTGCCTGGAGCGCCGAACAGGGGTATGGCACTGAAGCTTTCTTT; CDR3: CAWSAEQGYGTEAFF
D: TRBD1; size: -; J: TRBJ2-2; V: TRBV5-1; DNA: TGCGCCAGCAGCCCCGGGGACAGATACACCGGGGAGCTGTTTTTT; CDR3: CASSPGDRYTGELFF
D: -; size: -; J: TRBJ2-3; V: TRBV29-1; DNA: TGCAGCGTTGAACCCAGGGACAACACAGATACGCAGTATTTT; CDR3: CSVEPRDNTDTQYF
D: TRBD2; size: -; J: TRBJ2-7; V: TRBV12-3/TRBV12-4; DNA: TGTGCCAGCAGGCGGGGGGGCTACGAGCAGTACTTC; CDR3: CASRRGGYEQYF
D: -; size: once; J: TRBJ1-4; V: TRBV4-1; DNA: TGCGCCAGCAGCCAAGGGCGGCTCAAGAAATCGAAAAAACTGTTTTTT; CDR3: CASSQGRLKKSKKLFF
D: -; size: -; J: TRBJ2-1; V: TRBV12-3/TRBV12-4; DNA: TGTGCCAGCAGTTTGGGCAGAAACAATGAGCAGTTCTTC; CDR3: CASSLGRNNEQFF
D: -; size: -; J: TRBJ2-2; V: TRBV30; DNA: TGTGCCTGGAGTGTATCCTCCCCCGGGGAGCTGTTTTTT; CDR3: CAWSVSSPGELFF
D: -; size: -; J: TRBJ2-1; V: TRBV5-1; DNA: TGCGCCAGCAGACCGGGAGCCGACTACAATGAGCAGTTCTTC; CDR3: CASRPGADYNEQFF
D: TRBD2; size: -; J: TRBJ2-7; V: TRBV7-2; DNA: TGTGCCAGCAGCTTAAATAGCGGGAGTAGGAACGAGCAGTACTTC; CDR3: CASSLNSGSRNEQYF
D: TRBD1; size: -; J: TRBJ1-2; V: TRBV27; DNA: TGTGCCAGCAGTCAGAGACAGGGTATAGACTATGGCTACACCTTC; CDR3: CASSQRQGIDYGYTF
D: -; size: -; J: TRBJ2-7; V: TRBV6-5; DNA: TGTGCCAGCAGTTACAGTACCCCTAGGCGTTACGAGCAGTACTTC; CDR3: CASSYSTPRRYEQYF
D: -; size: -; J: TRBJ1-5; V: TRBV18; DNA: TGTGCCAGCCGGGGGGGGCTGAGTCAGCCCCAGCATTTT; CDR3: CASRGGLSQPQHF
D: -; size: -; J: TRBJ2-7; V: TRBV11-2; DNA: TGTGCCAGCAGCCCGGACAGAATCTACGAGCAGTACTTC; CDR3: CASSPDRIYEQYF
D: TRBD1; size: -; J: TRBJ2-1; V: TRBV7-9; DNA: TGTGCCAGCAGCTTAACCGGACAGGGATTCAATGAGCAGTTCTTC; CDR3: CASSLTGQGFNEQFF
D: TRBD1; size: few; J: TRBJ2-2; V: TRBV27; DNA: TGTGCCAGCAGTTCCGGTCCCCTTCGGACAGGGGAAAACACCGGGGAGCTGTTTTTT; CDR3: CASSSGPLRTGENTGELFF
D: -; size: -; J: TRBJ1-2; V: TRBV30; DNA: TGTGCCTGGAGTGTACTCCCCCAGGGAAGCTACACCTTC; CDR3: CAWSVLPQGSYTF
D: -; size: few; J: TRBJ1-5; V: TRBV5-8; DNA: TGTGCCAGCAGCTTGAGGGGCGCGGGACAGCCCCAGCATTTT; CDR3: CASSLRGAGQPQHF
D: -; size: -; J: TRBJ2-7; V: TRBV5-8; DNA: TGTGCCAGCAGCTTAGCGGACGCCTACGAGCAGTACTTC; CDR3: CASSLADAYEQYF
D: -; size: -; J: TRBJ2-1; V: TRBV9; DNA: TGTGCCAGCAGCGTAGCCGGGACAACCTACAATGAGCAGTTCTTC; CDR3: CASSVAGTTYNEQFF
D: TRBD1; size: once; J: TRBJ2-7; V: TRBV5-6; DNA: TGTGCCAGCAGCTCACAGGGGTTCTACGAGCAGTACTTC; CDR3: CASSSQGFYEQYF
D: TRBD1; size: -; J: TRBJ2-5; V: TRBV27; DNA: TGTGCCAGCAAAACAGGGGTAGGGCAAGAGACCCAGTACTTC; CDR3: CASKTGVGQETQYF
D: -; size: few; J: TRBJ2-2; V: TRBV7-3; DNA: TGTGCCAGCAGCCGATCTAGCGAGCAGGAGCTGTTTTTT; CDR3: CASSRSSEQELFF